These 23 T cell receptor beta chains came from one sample sequenced in a study of cytomegalovirus exposure and HLA in healthy donors (dated by TCRdb to about 2017). The library came from the immunoSEQ multiplex PCR assay. For the multiplex PCR, a mixture combining 60 forward primers for TCR Vbeta segments and 13 reverse primers for TCR Jbeta segments was used. The table was pulled from immuneACCESS by TCRdb, which kept in-frame rearrangements only. Such tables lose some clones; where checked, under half of the loss comes from unresolved V genes, and the rest has no known cause. Within this sample are 100,000 or so clones, with around two thirds of them counted one time only. The ten largest clones add up to less than 4.5% of the sample. Sequencing used PBMCs. The receptor source for this set is a young man in good health and CMV-seropositive.

The sample holds one count of this clone. The chain combines TRBV7-2 with TRBJ2-3; D remains ambiguous. Trimming pared 5 bases from V and 5 bases from J, leaving 11 bases between. Germline lookup yields CDR1 SGHTA and CDR2 FQGNSA. The CDR3 runs 13 residues. The CDR3 loop reads CASSLHRQDTQYF. CDR3 in DNA: TGTGCCAGCAGCCTTCACAGACAAGATACGCAGTATTTT.

This chain uses TRBV7-9 with TRBJ1-2; 7 bases line up with TRBD1. J was trimmed by 5 bases and V by 5 bases; bases with no gene match: 5. The CDR3 contains 13 residues. Germline assignment: CDR1 SEHNR and CDR2 FQNEAQ (reference sequence). The CDR3 sequence is CASSETGRYGYTF. The CDR3 DNA sequence: TGTGCCAGCAGCGAGACAGGGAGATATGGCTACACCTTC. Together with reference TRBV7-9 and TRBJ1-2, the CDR3 gives the full variable domain: DTGVSQNPRHKITKRGQNVTFRCDPISEHNRLYWYRQTLGQGPEFLTYFQNEAQLEKSRLLSDRFSAERPKGSFSTLEIQRTEQGDSAMYLCASSETGRYGYTFGSGTRLTVV.

This rearrangement joins TRBV11-3 to TRBJ1-1; D call uncertain. The V end lost 6 bases, the J end lost 0 bases, and 14 bases lay between the germline ends. The CDR3 extends over 15 amino acids. Germline V gene lookup returns CDR1 SGHNT and CDR2 YENEEA. The CDR3 here is CASSHTGSMNTEAFF. DNA for the CDR3: TGTGCCAGCAGTCATACCGGGTCCATGAACACTGAAGCTTTCTTT.

Note on this clone: This same CDR3 is encoded by further DNA sequences in the sample. The chain is built from TRBV19 and TRBJ2-1, with unresolved D. The ends were cut back, 1 base at V and 5 bases at J, with 12 bases in the middle. Germline V gene data show CDR1 as LNHDA and CDR2 as SQIVND (reference sequence). CDR3 size: 15 residues. The CDR3 DNA is TGTGCCAGTAGTATAGGGCCTTTGGAGCACAATGAGCAGTTCTTC. Amino acids: CASSIGPLEHNEQFF. Based on the CDR3 plus reference TRBV19 and TRBJ2-1, the full variable domain is DGGITQSPKYLFRKEGQNVTLSCEQNLNHDAMYWYRQDPGQGLRLIYYSQIVNDFQKGDIAEGYSVSREKKESFPLTVTSAQKNPTAFYLCASSIGPLEHNEQFFGPGTRLTVL.

A few counts support this clone. The chain uses TRBV11-3 and TRBJ2-5; 7 nucleotides align to TRBD1. The V gene's germline CDR1 is SGHNT and CDR2 YENEEA. V lost 5 bases, J lost 2 bases, and 2 bases stayed unmatched. CDR3 length: 13 residues. The CDR3 region has the DNA TGTGCCAGCAGCCCGGGACAGCAAGAGACCCAGTACTTC. Amino acid sequence: CASSPGQQETQYF.

J is TRBJ2-1 and V is TRBV2; 9 nucleotides align to TRBD2. Germline loops: CDR1 SNHLY, CDR2 FYNNEI. With 7 bases clipped from V and 10 bases from J, the junction kept 11 bases outside the gene matches. This CDR3 has 14 residues. CDR3 nucleotide sequence: TGTGCCAGCACTCAAAGGGTTAGCGGGGGCGAGCAGTTCTTC. Translating it yields CASTQRVSGGEQFF.

This chain uses TRBV2 with TRBJ2-1; 14 bases are a match to TRBD2. This CDR3 region has 15 residues. Germline CDR1 is SNHLY and CDR2 is FYNNEI. The ends lost 7 bases at V and 6 bases at J; junction bases unmatched: 5. CDR3 sequence: CASMSGLAGGNEQFF. CDR3 nucleotides: TGTGCCAGCATGAGCGGACTAGCGGGGGGCAATGAGCAGTTCTTC. The whole variable domain, remainder taken from reference TRBV2 and TRBJ2-1, is EPEVTQTPSHQVTQMGQEVILRCVPISNHLYFYWYRQILGQKVEFLVSFYNNEISEKSEIFDDQFSVERPDGSNFTLKIRSTKLEDSAMYFCASMSGLAGGNEQFFGPGTRLTVL.

This clone was seen a handful of times. At one end the junction does not follow the germline gene, possibly because of a read error. The chain uses TRBV7-9 and TRBJ1-2; 8 positions match TRBD1. Germline V gene data show CDR1 as SEHNR and CDR2 as FQNEAQ (reference sequence). The CDR3 extends over 16 amino acids. As DNA, the CDR3 is TGTTCCAGCAGCTTAGCCCTTTCCGGACAGGGAAATGGCTACACCTTC. It codes for CSSSLALSGQGNGYTF.

The chain couples TRBV5-1 to TRBJ2-3; 9 positions agree with TRBD2. Germline values: CDR1 SGHRS, CDR2 YFSETQ. The CDR3 runs to 16 residues. Losses at the gene ends were 4 bases for V and 5 bases for J; bases not matched to a gene: 11. The CDR3 is CASSPRGGGLLDTQYF. The CDR3 DNA reads as TGCGCCAGCAGCCCACGCGGGGGGGGCCTACTAGATACGCAGTATTTT.

The genes are TRBV11-3 and TRBJ2-1, with 13 bases identical to TRBD2. The CDR3 runs to 15 residues. Germline CDR1 SGHNT, CDR2 YENEEA. The V segment lost 8 bases and the J segment 8 bases; nucleotides outside the gene matches: 9. The CDR3 is CASSGPGLAGYEQFF. CDR3 in DNA: TGTGCCAGCTCCGGTCCGGGACTAGCGGGGTATGAGCAGTTCTTC.

The V and J genes are TRBV6-6 and TRBJ2-6, with 7 bases lining up with TRBD1. V shed 5 bases and J 0 bases; nucleotides not matched to a gene: 4. This CDR3 has 16 amino acids. Germline lookup yields CDR1 MNHNY and CDR2 SVGAGI (reference sequence). The CDR3 here is CASSRDSSSGANVLTF. In DNA, the CDR3 is TGTGCCAGCAGTCGGGACAGTTCCTCTGGGGCCAACGTCCTGACTTTC.

The chain has TRBV19 and TRBJ2-7, with D tentatively TRBD2 (6 bases). V lost 0 bases and J 4 bases, leaving 13 bases between the germline ends. The length of the CDR3 is 15 residues. CDR1 and CDR2 from the germline V gene are LNHDA and SQIVND (reference sequence). CDR3 loop: CASSIDGGILYEQYF. In DNA, the CDR3 is TGTGCCAGTAGTATAGATGGGGGGATCCTTTACGAGCAGTACTTC.

The CDR3 sequence: CASSLGQGARQETQYF. CDR3 DNA: TGTGCCAGCAGCTTGGGACAGGGGGCCCGGCAAGAGACCCAGTACTTC. The V call is TRBV11-3, the J call TRBJ2-5; 12 bases are shared with TRBD1. This CDR3 has 16 residues. With V trimmed by 3 bases and J by 2 bases, 4 bases remained unmatched. Germline V lookup: CDR1 SGHNT, CDR2 YENEEA.

The chain carries TRBV11-2 and TRBJ2-7; 8 bases are shared with TRBD1. The V gene end was trimmed by 6 bases and the J gene end by 5 bases; junction bases not matched to a gene: 12. CDR1 and CDR2 from the germline V gene are SGHAT and FQNNGV. CDR3 size: 15 residues. CDR3 sequence (DNA): TGTGCCAGCAGATCACCGGGACAGGTAAAAGACGAGCAGTACTTC. This translates into CASRSPGQVKDEQYF. Drawing the rest from reference TRBV11-2 and TRBJ2-7, the complete variable domain is EAGVAQSPRYKIIEKRQSVAFWCNPISGHATLYWYQQILGQGPKLLIQFQNNGVVDDSQLPKDRFSAERLKGVDSTLKIQPAKLEDSAVYLCASRSPGQVKDEQYFGPGTRLTVT.

The chain links TRBV27 to TRBJ1-1; D gene uncertain. Trimming took off 3 bases at V and 1 base at J, with 15 bases between the two ends. The CDR3 sequence is 16 residues long. The germline V gene has CDR1 MNHEY and CDR2 SMNVEV (reference sequence). The CDR3 protein is CASSLVGVSSNTEAFF. The CDR3 DNA follows: TGTGCCAGCAGTTTGGTGGGCGTGAGTTCGAACACTGAAGCTTTCTTT.

This chain connects TRBV6-6 to TRBJ1-1; D call uncertain. The CDR3 contains 15 residues. Trimming cost V 2 bases and J 5 bases, with 15 bases left between them. From germline, CDR1 is MNHNY and CDR2 SVGAGI (reference sequence). The CDR3 loop reads CASSYGAGVKTEAFF. The DNA of the CDR3 is TGTGCCAGCAGTTACGGTGCGGGTGTCAAGACTGAAGCTTTCTTT.

The J gene is TRBJ1-4, the V gene TRBV6-6; 9 bases match TRBD1. The CDR3 has 13 amino acids. Unmatched junction bases numbered 6, after V lost 11 bases and J lost 5 bases. Germline loops: CDR1 MNHNY, CDR2 SVGAGI (reference sequence). The CDR3 protein is CASRDRVNEKLFF. The CDR3 DNA is TGTGCCTCCCGGGACAGGGTGAATGAAAAACTGTTTTTT.

V and J are TRBV5-1 and TRBJ2-5; TRBD1 might be the D (6 bases). V was shortened by 2 bases and J by 3 bases, with 11 bases between the two germline ends. Germline V gene lookup returns CDR1 SGHRS and CDR2 YFSETQ. The CDR3 runs to 14 residues. CDR3 protein: CASSLQGSEETQYF. CDR3 nucleotide sequence: TGCGCCAGCAGCTTACAGGGAAGCGAAGAGACCCAGTACTTC. Full variable domain (outside the CDR3, taken from reference TRBV5-1 and TRBJ2-5): KAGVTQTPRYLIKTRGQQVTLSCSPISGHRSVSWYQQTPGQGLQFLFEYFSETQRNKGNFPGRFSGRQFSNSRSEMNVSTLELGDSALYLCASSLQGSEETQYFGPGTRLLVL.

The rearrangement joins TRBV5-1 to TRBJ2-4; tentative D call: TRBD1 (6 bases). The CDR3 consists of 16 residues. The V and J ends lost 5 bases and 0 bases respectively, with 15 bases between them. Germline V CDR1 and CDR2: SGHRS, YFSETQ. CDR3 DNA: TGCGCCAGCAGACCCGTCGGGGACACAGCCAAAAACATTCAGTACTTC. Translating gives CASRPVGDTAKNIQYF.

The chain carries TRBV10-3 and TRBJ2-2; 8 nucleotides align to TRBD1. The CDR3 consists of 15 residues. Germline V gene data show CDR1 as ENHRY and CDR2 as SYGVKD. After removal of 2 bases from V and 4 bases from J, the junction contained 3 bases not matched to a gene. CDR3 region: CAISEGQGITGELFF. The DNA for the CDR3 is TGTGCCATCAGTGAGGGACAGGGAATCACCGGGGAGCTGTTTTTT.

CDR3 in DNA: TGTGCTACAGGGGCCATTAACTATGGCTACACCTTC. Amino acids: CATGAINYGYTF. The chain recombines TRBV2 with TRBJ1-2; TRBD1 matches at 7 bases. From germline, CDR1 is SNHLY and CDR2 FYNNEI. The CDR3 is made up of 12 amino acids.

The chain uses TRBV14 and TRBJ2-7, with a tentative D call TRBD2 (6 bases). The germline gives CDR1 SGHDN, CDR2 FVKESK. Trimming removed 4 bases at V and 3 bases at J, with 10 bases between. This CDR3 region has 13 residues. The CDR3 sequence is CASSRSGGYEQYF. The CDR3 bases are TGTGCCAGCAGCCGTTCCGGGGGCTACGAGCAGTACTTC.

A note on this clone: Within the sample, other DNA sequences also encode this same CDR3. The genes are TRBV10-2 and TRBJ2-3, with 10 nucleotides matching TRBD2. Germline-derived CDR1 and CDR2 are WSHSY and SAAADI. With V trimmed by 4 bases and J by 4 bases, 5 bases remained unmatched. This CDR3 has 15 amino acids. The CDR3 region is CASSATSGGADTQYF. The CDR3 DNA reads TGCGCCAGCAGTGCAACCAGCGGGGGGGCAGATACGCAGTATTTT.